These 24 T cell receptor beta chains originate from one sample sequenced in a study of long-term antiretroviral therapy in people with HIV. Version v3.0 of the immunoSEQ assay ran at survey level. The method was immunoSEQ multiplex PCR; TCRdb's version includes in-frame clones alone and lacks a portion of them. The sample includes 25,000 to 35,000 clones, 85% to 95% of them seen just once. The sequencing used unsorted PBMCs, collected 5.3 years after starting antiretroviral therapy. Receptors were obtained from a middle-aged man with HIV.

CDR3 DNA sequence: TGTGCCAGCAGCCAAGGACAGGGTAACACCGGGGAGCTGTTTTTT. Protein sequence: CASSQGQGNTGELFF. The chain carries TRBV5-4 and TRBJ2-2, with 8 bases matching TRBD1. This CDR3 is built from 15 residues. The germline CDR1 and CDR2 sequences are SGHNT and YYREEE (reference sequence). Trimming removed 4 bases from V and 2 bases from J; junction bases left unmatched: 4.

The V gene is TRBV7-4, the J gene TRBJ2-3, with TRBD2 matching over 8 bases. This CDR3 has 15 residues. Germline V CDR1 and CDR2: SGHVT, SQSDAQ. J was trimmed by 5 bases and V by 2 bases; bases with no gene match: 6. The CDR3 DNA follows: TGTGCCAGCAGCTTATTGCAAGCGGGGGTAGATACGCAGTATTTT. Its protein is CASSLLQAGVDTQYF.

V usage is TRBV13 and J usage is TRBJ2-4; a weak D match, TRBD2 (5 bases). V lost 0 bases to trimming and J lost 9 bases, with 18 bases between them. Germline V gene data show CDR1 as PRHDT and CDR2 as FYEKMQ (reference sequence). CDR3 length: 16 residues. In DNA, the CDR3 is TGTGCCAGCAGCTTAGGAGCCCCCGGGTCCCGGGGCATTCAGTACTTC. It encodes CASSLGAPGSRGIQYF. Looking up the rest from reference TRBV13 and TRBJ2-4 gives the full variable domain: AAGVIQSPRHLIKEKRETATLKCYPIPRHDTVYWYQQGPGQDPQFLISFYEKMQSDKGSIPDRFSAQQFSDYHSELNMSSLELGDSALYFCASSLGAPGSRGIQYFGAGTRLSVL.

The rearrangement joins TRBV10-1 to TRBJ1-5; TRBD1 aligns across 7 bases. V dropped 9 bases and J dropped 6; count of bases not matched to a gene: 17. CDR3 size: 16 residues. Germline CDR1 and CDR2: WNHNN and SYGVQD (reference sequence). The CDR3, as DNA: TGCGCCAGACCTTCGCTGACTGAGGGGGCGCTTCAGCCCCAGCATTTT. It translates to CARPSLTEGALQPQHF.

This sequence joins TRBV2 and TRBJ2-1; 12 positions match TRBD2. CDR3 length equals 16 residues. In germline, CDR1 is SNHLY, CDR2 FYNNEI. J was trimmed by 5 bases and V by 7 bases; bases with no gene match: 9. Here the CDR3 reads CASIPEGLAGNNEQFF. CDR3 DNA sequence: TGTGCCAGCATCCCAGAAGGACTAGCGGGAAACAATGAGCAGTTCTTC. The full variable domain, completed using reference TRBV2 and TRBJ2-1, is EPEVTQTPSHQVTQMGQEVILRCVPISNHLYFYWYRQILGQKVEFLVSFYNNEISEKSEIFDDQFSVERPDGSNFTLKIRSTKLEDSAMYFCASIPEGLAGNNEQFFGPGTRLTVL.

The CDR3, as DNA: TGTGCCAGCTCACCCCAAAGGACAGGGGGCTTCGAGCAGTACTTC. Translation gives CASSPQRTGGFEQYF. The J gene is TRBJ2-7, the V gene TRBV18; 11 nucleotides line up with TRBD1. Germline values: CDR1 KGHSH, CDR2 LQKENI. The ends lost 3 bases at V and 6 bases at J; junction bases unmatched: 7. The CDR3 is 15 residues long.

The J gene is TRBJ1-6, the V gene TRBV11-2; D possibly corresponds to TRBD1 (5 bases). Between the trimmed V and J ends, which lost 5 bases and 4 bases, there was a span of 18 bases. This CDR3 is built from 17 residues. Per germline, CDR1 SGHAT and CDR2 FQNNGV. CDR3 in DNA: TGTGCCAGCAGCCCCAGGATAGATGGGGGTTATAATTCACCCCTCCACTTT. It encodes CASSPRIDGGYNSPLHF.

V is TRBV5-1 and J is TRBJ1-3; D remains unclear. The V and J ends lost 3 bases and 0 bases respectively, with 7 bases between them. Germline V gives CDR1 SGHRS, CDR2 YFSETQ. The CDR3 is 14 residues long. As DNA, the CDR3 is TGCGCCAGCAGCTCCTCGAGCTCTGGAAACACCATATATTTT. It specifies CASSSSSSGNTIYF.

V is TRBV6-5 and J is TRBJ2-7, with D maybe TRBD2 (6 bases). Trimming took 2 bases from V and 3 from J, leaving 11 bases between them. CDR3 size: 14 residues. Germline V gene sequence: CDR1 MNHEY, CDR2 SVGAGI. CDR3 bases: TGTGCCAGCAGTTACGTGCAGGACTACTACGAGCAGTACTTC. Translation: CASSYVQDYYEQYF.

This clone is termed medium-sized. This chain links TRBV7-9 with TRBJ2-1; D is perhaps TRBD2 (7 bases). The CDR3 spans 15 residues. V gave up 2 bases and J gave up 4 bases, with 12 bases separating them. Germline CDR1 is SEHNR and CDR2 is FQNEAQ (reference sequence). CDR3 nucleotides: TGTGCCAGCAGCTTACCCGGGGGGCCTTACAATGAGCAGTTCTTC. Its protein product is CASSLPGGPYNEQFF.

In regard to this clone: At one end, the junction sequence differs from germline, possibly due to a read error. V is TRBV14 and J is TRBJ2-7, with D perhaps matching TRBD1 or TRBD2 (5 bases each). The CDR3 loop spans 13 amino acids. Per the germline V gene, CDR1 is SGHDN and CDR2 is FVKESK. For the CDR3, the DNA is TGTGCCAGCAGCCATCTTATCCCGGGACCGGCATTCTTC. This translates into CASSHLIPGPAFF.

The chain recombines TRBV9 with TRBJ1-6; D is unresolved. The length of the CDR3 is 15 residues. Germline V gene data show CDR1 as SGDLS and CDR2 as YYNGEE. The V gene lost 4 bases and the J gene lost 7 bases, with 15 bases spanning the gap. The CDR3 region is CASSNRPSLNSPLHF. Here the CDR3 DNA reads TGTGCCAGCAGCAACCGACCCTCCCTAAATTCACCCCTCCACTTT.

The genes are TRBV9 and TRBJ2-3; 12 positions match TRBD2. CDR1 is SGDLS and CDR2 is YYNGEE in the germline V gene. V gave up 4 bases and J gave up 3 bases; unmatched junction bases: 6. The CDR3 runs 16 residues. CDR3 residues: CASSPPGLAGTDTQYF. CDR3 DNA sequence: TGTGCCAGCAGCCCCCCTGGACTAGCGGGGACAGATACGCAGTATTTT.

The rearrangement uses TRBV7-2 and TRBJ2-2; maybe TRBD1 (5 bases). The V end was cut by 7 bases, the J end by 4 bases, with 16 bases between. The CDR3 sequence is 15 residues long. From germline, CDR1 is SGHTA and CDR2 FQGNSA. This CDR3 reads CASNNRRGGTGELFF. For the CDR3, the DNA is TGTGCCAGCAACAATCGAAGGGGCGGCACCGGGGAGCTGTTTTTT.

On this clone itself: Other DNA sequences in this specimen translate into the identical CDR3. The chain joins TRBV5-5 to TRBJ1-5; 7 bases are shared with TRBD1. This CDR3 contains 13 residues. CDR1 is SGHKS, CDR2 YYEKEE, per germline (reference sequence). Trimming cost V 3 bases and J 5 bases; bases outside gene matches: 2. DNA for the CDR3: TGTGCCAGCAGCTGGACAGGTGATCAGCCCCAGCATTTT. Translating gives CASSWTGDQPQHF. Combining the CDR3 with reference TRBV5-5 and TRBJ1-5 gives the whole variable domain DAGVTQSPTHLIKTRGQQVTLRCSPISGHKSVSWYQQVLGQGPQFIFQYYEKEERGRGNFPDRFSARQFPNYSSELNVNALLLGDSALYLCASSWTGDQPQHFGDGTRLSIL.

The chain's CDR3 is CASSLEGNTEAFF. The DNA of the CDR3 is TGTGCCAGCAGCTTAGAAGGGAACACTGAAGCTTTCTTT. The chain joins TRBV11-2 to TRBJ1-1; D is uncertain. The V gene lost 0 bases and the J gene lost 1 base, with 3 bases spanning the gap. This CDR3 has 13 residues. Germline V gives CDR1 SGHAT, CDR2 FQNNGV.

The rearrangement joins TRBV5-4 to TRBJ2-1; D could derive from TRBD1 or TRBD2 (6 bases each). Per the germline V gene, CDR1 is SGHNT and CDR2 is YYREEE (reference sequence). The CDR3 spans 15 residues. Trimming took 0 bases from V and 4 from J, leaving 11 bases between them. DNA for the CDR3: TGTGCCAGCAGCTTGGGGAGGGGGGATTACAATGAGCAGTTCTTC. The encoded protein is CASSLGRGDYNEQFF.

As DNA, the CDR3 is TGCGCCAGCAGCCAAGTGGGGGTTGCCAAAAACATTCAGTACTTC. It specifies CASSQVGVAKNIQYF. The V call is TRBV4-3, the J call TRBJ2-4, with D perhaps given as TRBD1 or TRBD2 (5 bases each). Germline CDR1 is LGHNA and CDR2 is YSLEER. Trimming took off 1 base at V and 1 base at J, with 8 bases between the two ends. This CDR3 is built from 15 residues.

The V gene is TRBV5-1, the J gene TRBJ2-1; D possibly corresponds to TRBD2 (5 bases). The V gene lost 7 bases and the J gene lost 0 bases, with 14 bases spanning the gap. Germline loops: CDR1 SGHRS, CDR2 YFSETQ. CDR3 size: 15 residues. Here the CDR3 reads CASGLGVSSYNEQFF. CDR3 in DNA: TGCGCCAGCGGGCTCGGGGTGAGCTCCTACAATGAGCAGTTCTTC.

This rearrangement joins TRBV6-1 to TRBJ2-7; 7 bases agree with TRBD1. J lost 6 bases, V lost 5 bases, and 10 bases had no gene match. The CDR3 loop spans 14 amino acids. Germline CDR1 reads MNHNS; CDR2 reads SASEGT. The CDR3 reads CASSTQSTGVEQYF. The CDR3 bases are TGTGCCAGCAGTACCCAAAGCACAGGGGTCGAGCAGTACTTC.

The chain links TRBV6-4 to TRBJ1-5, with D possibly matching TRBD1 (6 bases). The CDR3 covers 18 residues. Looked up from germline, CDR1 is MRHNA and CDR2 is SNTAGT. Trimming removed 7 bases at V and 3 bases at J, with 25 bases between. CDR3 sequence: CASIASAPGEVPNQPQHF. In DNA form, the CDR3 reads TGTGCCAGCATTGCCTCCGCCCCAGGGGAAGTCCCCAATCAGCCCCAGCATTTT.

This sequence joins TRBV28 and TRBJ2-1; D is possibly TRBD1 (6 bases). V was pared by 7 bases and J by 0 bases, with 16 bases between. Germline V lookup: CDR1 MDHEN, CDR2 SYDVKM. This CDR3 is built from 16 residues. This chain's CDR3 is CASTPLVGGSYNEQFF. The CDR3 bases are TGTGCCAGCACACCTCTTGTAGGGGGCTCCTACAATGAGCAGTTCTTC.

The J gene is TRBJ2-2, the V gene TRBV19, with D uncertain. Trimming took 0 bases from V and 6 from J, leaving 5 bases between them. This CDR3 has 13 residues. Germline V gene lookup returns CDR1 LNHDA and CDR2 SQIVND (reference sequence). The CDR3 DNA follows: TGTGCCAGTAGTATAGAGTCCCCCGGGGAGCTGTTTTTT. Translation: CASSIESPGELFF.

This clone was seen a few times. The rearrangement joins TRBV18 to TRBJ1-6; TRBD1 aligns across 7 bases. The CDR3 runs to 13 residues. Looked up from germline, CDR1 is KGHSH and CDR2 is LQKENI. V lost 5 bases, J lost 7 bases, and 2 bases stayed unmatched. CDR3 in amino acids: CASSSGGNSPLHF. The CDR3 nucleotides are TGTGCCAGCTCATCAGGGGGAAATTCACCCCTCCACTTT.